This TCR beta chain was sequenced in a study of TIL therapy for anti-PD-1-resistant metastatic lung cancer. This was the immunoSEQ v3 assay. The assay was immunoSEQ multiplex PCR, and TCRdb's table has in-frame clones only and misses some. The sample has some 60,000 clones; less than 85% are singletons. Time point specified: pre-treatment sample, taken before nivolumab and TIL therapy. V lost 4 bases to trimming and J lost 4 bases, with 17 bases between them. Germline V gives CDR1 LGHNA, CDR2 YSLEER. CDR3 length equals 15 residues. The source material was blood, sampled at baseline. The genes are TRBV4-3 and TRBJ2-7, with a tentative D call TRBD2 (6 bases). The TCR sequence derives from a person aged 25-79 years with non-small cell lung cancer. The CDR3 loop is CASSLEAGPPYEQYF. In DNA form, the CDR3 reads TGCGCCAGCAGCCTTGAAGCGGGTCCCCCTTACGAGCAGTACTTC.